Described below is a single T cell receptor (beta chain) sequence and its context. The sample comes from a study of control samples from healthy donors and cancer patients. Assay used: immunoSEQ multiplex PCR; TCRdb lists only in-frame clones, some missing. The sample has over 150,000 clones, around 96% seen once. Looked up from germline, CDR1 is MDHEN and CDR2 is SYDVKM. With 1 base removed from V and 5 bases from J, the gap between germline ends came to 15 bases. CDR3 length equals 17 residues. The sample taken for sequencing was blood. This clonotype was sampled from a man in his forties in good health. The V call is TRBV28, the J call TRBJ1-6; D unclear. The CDR3 region has the DNA TGTGCCAGCAGTTTATTGGGCCGGGTTGTGCATAATTCACCCCTCCACTTT. Residues: CASSLLGRVVHNSPLHF.